Sequencing of this TCR beta chain was carried out in a study of blood T cell repertoires in COVID-19. Across the whole study: Acute-phase and convalescent COVID-19 samples originated in the United States, Italy and Spain. In each case, the material was cDNA or gDNA derived from T cells, B-cell-depleted T cells, or PBMCs.

Per the original methods: Nucleated cell number was recorded as an estimate derived from reference gene primer amplification. Method: immunoSEQ multiplex PCR; TCRdb's copy keeps in-frame clones and lacks some. That table gives V, J and clone size, and the DNA gave D and trimming. The data contain 330,000 or so clones, around 90% of them singletons. From germline, CDR1 is SGHDN and CDR2 FVKESK. The V end lost 5 bases, the J end lost 3 bases, and 14 bases lay between the germline ends. This CDR3 has 14 residues. While infection was still active, Seattle patients were enrolled and then followed longitudinally.

This clonotype was sampled from a man between 25 and 39 years old with COVID-19, enrolled during active disease. Sequencing input: peripheral blood. The gene calls are TRBV14 and TRBJ2-7, with D maybe TRBD2 (6 bases). This CDR3 reads CASSIPGLSYEQYF. DNA for the CDR3: TGTGCCAGCAGCATACCGGGACTCAGCTACGAGCAGTACTTC.